The clone carrying this TCR beta chain was found a few times. This specimen belongs to a study of patients and donors after allogeneic stem cell transplantation. MiXCR, run by TCRdb on the RT-PCR reads, gives a single entry per CDR3 protein. The sample records around 150,000 distinct CDR3 sequences, approximately 28% being singletons. J lost 1 base, V lost 6 bases, and 7 bases had no gene match. The CDR3 runs 15 residues. This chain connects TRBV12-3 or TRBV12-4 to TRBJ1-1; 8 bases align to TRBD1. The sample was blood, either unsorted or a sorted T cell fraction (not recorded which). This TCR was sampled from a human donor who was either an allogeneic HSCT recipient or a stem cell or donor lymphocyte infusion donor (not recorded which). It is not recorded whose cells these are; they may come from a transplant donor. The DNA of the CDR3 is TGTGCCAGCAGATCCCGGACAGGGCGGAACACTGAAGCTTTCTTT. The encoded protein is CASRSRTGRNTEAFF.